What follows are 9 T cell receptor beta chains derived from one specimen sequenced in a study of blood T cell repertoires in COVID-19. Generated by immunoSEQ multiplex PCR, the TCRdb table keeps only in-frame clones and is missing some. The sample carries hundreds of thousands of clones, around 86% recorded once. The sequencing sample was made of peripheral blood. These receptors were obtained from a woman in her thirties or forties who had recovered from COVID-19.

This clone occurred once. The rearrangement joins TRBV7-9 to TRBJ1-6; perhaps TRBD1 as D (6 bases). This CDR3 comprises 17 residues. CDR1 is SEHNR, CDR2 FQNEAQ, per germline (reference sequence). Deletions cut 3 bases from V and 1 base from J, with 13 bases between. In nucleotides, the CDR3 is TGTGCCAGCAGCTTCCCCGGGACATCGTCCTATAATTCACCCCTCCACTTT. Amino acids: CASSFPGTSSYNSPLHF.

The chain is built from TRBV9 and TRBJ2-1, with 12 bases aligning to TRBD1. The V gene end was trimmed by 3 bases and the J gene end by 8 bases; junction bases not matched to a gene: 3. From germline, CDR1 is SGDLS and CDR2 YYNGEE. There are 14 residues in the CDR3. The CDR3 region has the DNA TGTGCCAGCAGCGCCGGGACAGGGGGCTATGAGCAGTTCTTC. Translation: CASSAGTGGYEQFF.

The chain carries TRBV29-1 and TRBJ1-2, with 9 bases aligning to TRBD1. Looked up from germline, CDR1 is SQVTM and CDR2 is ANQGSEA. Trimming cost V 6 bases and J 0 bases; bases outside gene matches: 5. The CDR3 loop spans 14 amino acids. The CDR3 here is CSVADRGANYGYTF. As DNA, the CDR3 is TGCAGCGTCGCGGACAGGGGAGCTAACTATGGCTACACCTTC.

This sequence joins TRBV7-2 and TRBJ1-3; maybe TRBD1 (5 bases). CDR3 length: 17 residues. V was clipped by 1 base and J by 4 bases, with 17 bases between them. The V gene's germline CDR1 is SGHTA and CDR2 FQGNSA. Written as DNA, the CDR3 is TGTGCCAGCAGCTTAGTTTCCGACAGTCAGGGAGGAAACACCATATATTTT. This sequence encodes CASSLVSDSQGGNTIYF.

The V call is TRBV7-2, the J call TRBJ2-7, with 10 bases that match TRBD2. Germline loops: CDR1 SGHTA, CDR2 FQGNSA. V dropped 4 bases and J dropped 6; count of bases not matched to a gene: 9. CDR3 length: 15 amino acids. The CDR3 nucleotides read TGTGCCAGCAGCTGGGGGACAGCGGGGGGGCGCGAGCAGTACTTC. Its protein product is CASSWGTAGGREQYF. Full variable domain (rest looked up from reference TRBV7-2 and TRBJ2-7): GAGVSQSPSNKVTEKGKDVELRCDPISGHTALYWYRQSLGQGLEFLIYFQGNSAPDKSGLPSDRFSAERTGGSVSTLTIQRTQQEDSAVYLCASSWGTAGGREQYFGPGTRLTVT.

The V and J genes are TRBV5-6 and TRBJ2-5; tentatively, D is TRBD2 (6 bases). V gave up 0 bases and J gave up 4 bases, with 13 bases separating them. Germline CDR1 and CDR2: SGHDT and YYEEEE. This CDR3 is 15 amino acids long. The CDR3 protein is CASSLVSVGGETQYF. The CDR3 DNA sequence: TGTGCCAGCAGCTTGGTTTCTGTGGGGGGAGAGACCCAGTACTTC.

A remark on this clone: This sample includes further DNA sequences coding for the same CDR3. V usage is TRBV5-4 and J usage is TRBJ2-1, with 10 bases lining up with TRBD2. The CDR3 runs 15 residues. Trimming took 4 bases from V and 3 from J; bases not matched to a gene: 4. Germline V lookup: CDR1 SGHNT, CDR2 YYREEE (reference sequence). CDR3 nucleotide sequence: TGTGCCAGCAGCACCTTAGCGGGGGGCTACAATGAGCAGTTCTTC. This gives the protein CASSTLAGGYNEQFF.

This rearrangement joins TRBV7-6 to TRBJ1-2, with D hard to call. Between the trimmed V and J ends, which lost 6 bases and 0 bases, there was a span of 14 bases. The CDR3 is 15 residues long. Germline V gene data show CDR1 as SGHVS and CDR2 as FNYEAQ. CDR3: CASSSEAASNYGYTF. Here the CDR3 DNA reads TGTGCCAGCAGTTCTGAGGCGGCATCTAACTATGGCTACACCTTC.

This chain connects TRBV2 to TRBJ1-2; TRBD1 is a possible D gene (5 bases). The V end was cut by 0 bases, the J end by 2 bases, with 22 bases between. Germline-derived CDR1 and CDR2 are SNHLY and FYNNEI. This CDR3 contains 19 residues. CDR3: CASSEALPAVGLYNYGYTF. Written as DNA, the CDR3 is TGTGCCAGCAGTGAAGCGCTTCCCGCCGTGGGACTATACAACTATGGCTACACCTTC.